The 28 T cell receptor beta chains below were found in one sample sequenced in a study of T cells after posttransplantation cyclophosphamide. The data were produced by immunoSEQ multiplex PCR, yet TCRdb's version contains in-frame clones alone and is incomplete. The table lists under 50,000 clones, no singletons, with about 2% in the top ten. Sequencing was carried out using PBMCs. All receptors come from a man aged 35 to 55 in good health, CMV-negative, and a related stem cell transplant donor.

This clone occurred many times. This sequence joins TRBV18 and TRBJ2-3; TRBD2 agrees at 7 bases. Looked up from germline, CDR1 is KGHSH and CDR2 is LQKENI. The CDR3 consists of 17 residues. J gave up 1 base and V 2 bases, and 9 bases lay outside the gene matches. Here the CDR3 reads CASSPGGGIRRTDTQYF. The CDR3 coding sequence is TGTGCCAGCTCACCAGGGGGAGGGATCCGGCGCACAGATACGCAGTATTTT.

This clone was counted at least ten times. The chain recombines TRBV5-4 with TRBJ2-2; 14 bases map to TRBD2. The length of the CDR3 is 17 residues. From germline, CDR1 is SGHNT and CDR2 YYREEE (reference sequence). The trim removed 4 bases at V and 5 bases at J, leaving 7 bases unmatched. This CDR3 reads CASSAGTSGSRTGELFF. CDR3 sequence (DNA): TGTGCCAGCAGCGCTGGGACTAGCGGGAGTCGAACCGGGGAGCTGTTTTTT.

This clone was counted at least ten times. The chain links TRBV6-5 to TRBJ2-1; no firm D call. The CDR3 is 13 residues long. Germline CDR1 reads MNHEY; CDR2 reads SVGAGI. With 2 bases removed from V and 5 bases from J, the gap between germline ends came to 7 bases. This CDR3 is CASSYLNNNEQFF. The CDR3 DNA reads as TGTGCCAGCAGTTACCTGAACAACAATGAGCAGTTCTTC.

This clone was counted at least ten times. The chain uses TRBV7-2 and TRBJ2-7; D is uncertain. Germline V gene sequence: CDR1 SGHTA, CDR2 FQGNSA. V lost 5 bases, J lost 3 bases, and 14 bases lay in between. CDR3 size: 14 residues. This chain's CDR3 is CASSPSGQFYEQYF. The DNA for the CDR3 is TGTGCCAGCAGCCCTAGTGGTCAATTCTACGAGCAGTACTTC.

There are many counts of this clone. The V and J genes are TRBV5-1 and TRBJ2-3, with 10 bases matching TRBD2. Germline V gene data show CDR1 as SGHRS and CDR2 as YFSETQ. The CDR3 sequence is 18 residues long. Trimming took 1 base from V and 5 from J; bases not matched to a gene: 13. The CDR3 DNA is TGCGCCAGCAGCTTGATGATGGTAGCGGGAGGATACGGAGATACGCAGTATTTT. This encodes CASSLMMVAGGYGDTQYF. Full variable domain (outside the CDR3, taken from reference TRBV5-1 and TRBJ2-3): KAGVTQTPRYLIKTRGQQVTLSCSPISGHRSVSWYQQTPGQGLQFLFEYFSETQRNKGNFPGRFSGRQFSNSRSEMNVSTLELGDSALYLCASSLMMVAGGYGDTQYFGPGTRLTVL.

This clone showed up many times. V gene TRBV7-8 combines with J gene TRBJ2-3, with 13 bases that match TRBD2. V was clipped by 6 bases and J by 2 bases; unmatched bases: 8. This CDR3 is built from 17 residues. Per the germline V gene, CDR1 is SGHVS and CDR2 is FQNEAQ. The CDR3 is CASRGLAGAYLTDTQYF. The CDR3 DNA reads TGTGCCAGCAGAGGACTAGCGGGGGCGTACCTCACAGATACGCAGTATTTT.

This clone was observed at least ten times. V usage is TRBV7-2 and J usage is TRBJ2-2; 8 bases map to TRBD1. CDR1 and CDR2 from the germline V gene are SGHTA and FQGNSA. This CDR3 is 14 amino acids long. The V segment lost 5 bases and the J segment 6 bases; nucleotides outside the gene matches: 5. The CDR3 DNA is TGTGCCAGCAGCCCAGACAGGGGCCCCGGGGAGCTGTTTTTT. It specifies CASSPDRGPGELFF.

This clone has a count of ten or more. V is TRBV19 and J is TRBJ2-7; D is perhaps TRBD2 (5 bases). Trimming pared 3 bases from V and 5 bases from J, leaving 17 bases between. The germline gives CDR1 LNHDA, CDR2 SQIVND (reference sequence). The CDR3 has 15 residues. CDR3 sequence (DNA): TGTGCCAGTAGTATTTTTGGGTCGGGAAGCGACGAGCAGTACTTC. Residues: CASSIFGSGSDEQYF.

This clone was seen ten or more times. The rearrangement uses TRBV7-2 and TRBJ1-1; the D gene is possibly TRBD1 (5 bases). The CDR3 runs 14 residues. Germline V gives CDR1 SGHTA, CDR2 FQGNSA. Trimming cost V 5 bases and J 0 bases, with 10 bases left between them. The CDR3: CASSTRVMNTEAFF. Written as DNA, the CDR3 is TGTGCCAGCAGCACCAGGGTCATGAACACTGAAGCTTTCTTT.

This clone appeared many times. The chain is built from TRBV6-4 and TRBJ2-1; 9 bases agree with TRBD2. The CDR3 runs 15 residues. V shed 2 bases and J 4 bases; nucleotides not matched to a gene: 3. Germline V lookup: CDR1 MRHNA, CDR2 SNTAGT. In DNA form, the CDR3 reads TGTGCCAGCAGTGACCGTCTAGCGGGGTACAATGAGCAGTTCTTC. Amino acids: CASSDRLAGYNEQFF.

This clone occurred many times. V and J are TRBV19 and TRBJ2-7, with 11 positions matching TRBD2. J gave up 3 bases and V 3 bases, and 4 bases lay outside the gene matches. The length of the CDR3 is 15 residues. CDR1 is LNHDA and CDR2 is SQIVND in the germline V gene (reference sequence). DNA of the CDR3: TGTGCCAGTAGTATGTCACTAGCGGGAGTCTACGAGCAGTACTTC. Its translation: CASSMSLAGVYEQYF.

This clone was seen repeatedly, ten times or more. The chain employs TRBV13 and TRBJ2-7; 7 bases align to TRBD2. The V and J ends lost 5 bases and 1 base, in that order; junction bases with no gene match: 5. Per the germline V gene, CDR1 is PRHDT and CDR2 is FYEKMQ (reference sequence). This CDR3 comprises 14 residues. The CDR3 loop is CASSPPGLSYEQYF. The CDR3 nucleotides read TGTGCCAGCAGCCCTCCGGGACTATCCTACGAGCAGTACTTC.

This clone has at least ten counts. The chain couples TRBV7-9 to TRBJ2-7; tentative D call: TRBD2 (5 bases). The CDR3 has 15 amino acids. In germline, CDR1 is SEHNR, CDR2 FQNEAQ (reference sequence). With 4 bases removed from V and 2 bases from J, the gap between germline ends came to 15 bases. CDR3 DNA sequence: TGTGCCAGCAGCTCAGAGAGCGGTCCCGCCTACGAGCAGTACTTC. It translates to CASSSESGPAYEQYF.

Ten or more counts support this clone. The rearrangement uses TRBV2 and TRBJ2-7; 8 nucleotides align to TRBD1. CDR3 length: 14 residues. Germline V gene sequence: CDR1 SNHLY, CDR2 FYNNEI. J was trimmed by 6 bases and V by 6 bases; bases with no gene match: 10. CDR3 bases: TGTGCCAGCAGGATGGGGACAGGCTGGGGCGAGCAGTACTTC. Its protein product is CASRMGTGWGEQYF.

The sample holds many counts of this clone. V gene TRBV7-3 combines with J gene TRBJ2-2, with 7 bases identical to TRBD1. The CDR3 runs 16 residues. V dropped 6 bases and J dropped 4; count of bases not matched to a gene: 11. In germline, CDR1 is SGHTA, CDR2 FQGTGA. As DNA, the CDR3 is TGTGCCAGCAGTTCGGCTGGGACAGCCATCACCGGGGAGCTGTTTTTT. Residues: CASSSAGTAITGELFF.

The chain couples TRBV6-5 to TRBJ2-5; TRBD1 aligns across 7 bases. Germline V gene lookup returns CDR1 MNHEY and CDR2 SVGAGI. CDR3 length: 13 amino acids. The V and J ends lost 7 bases and 9 bases, in that order; junction bases with no gene match: 11. CDR3 DNA sequence: TGTGCCAGCACCGACAGGGCCCCCAGGGCCCAGTACTTC. This encodes CASTDRAPRAQYF.

This chain connects TRBV7-9 to TRBJ2-3; 10 nucleotides line up with TRBD2. Losses at the gene ends were 5 bases for V and 0 bases for J; bases not matched to a gene: 2. This CDR3 has 15 residues. Germline V gene lookup returns CDR1 SEHNR and CDR2 FQNEAQ (reference sequence). The CDR3 protein is CASSETSGSTDTQYF. Written as DNA, the CDR3 is TGTGCCAGCAGCGAGACTAGCGGGAGCACAGATACGCAGTATTTT.

This clone occurred many times. The chain carries TRBV7-9 and TRBJ2-7, with D possibly matching TRBD2 (6 bases). Trimming pared 3 bases from V and 4 bases from J, leaving 16 bases between. Germline values: CDR1 SEHNR, CDR2 FQNEAQ (reference sequence). This CDR3 region has 15 residues. The CDR3 DNA follows: TGTGCCAGCAGCTTGGGGCGGGGAGTATATTACGAGCAGTACTTC. Translating it yields CASSLGRGVYYEQYF. Full variable domain (missing parts from reference TRBV7-9 and TRBJ2-7): DTGVSQNPRHKITKRGQNVTFRCDPISEHNRLYWYRQTLGQGPEFLTYFQNEAQLEKSRLLSDRFSAERPKGSFSTLEIQRTEQGDSAMYLCASSLGRGVYYEQYFGPGTRLTVT.

This clone was observed at least ten times. The chain uses TRBV15 and TRBJ2-7; 10 positions match TRBD1. This CDR3 comprises 15 residues. Germline CDR1 and CDR2: LNHNV and YYDKDF (reference sequence). With V trimmed by 6 bases and J by 9 bases, 14 bases remained unmatched. The CDR3 bases are TGTGCCACCAGTTCTCTTCGGGGACAGGGGATGGGGCAGTACTTC. Protein sequence: CATSSLRGQGMGQYF. Variable domain in full (rest from reference TRBV15 and TRBJ2-7): DAMVIQNPRYQVTQFGKPVTLSCSQTLNHNVMYWYQQKSSQAPKLLFHYYDKDFNNEADTPDNFQSRRPNTSFCFLDIRSPGLGDTAMYLCATSSLRGQGMGQYFGPGTRLTVT.

In its sample, this clone was seen many times. The chain recombines TRBV7-8 with TRBJ2-7; 12 nucleotides agree with TRBD2. The CDR3 totals 15 residues. V dropped 5 bases and J dropped 2; count of bases not matched to a gene: 4. Germline values: CDR1 SGHVS, CDR2 FQNEAQ. The CDR3 sequence is CASSPGLAGTYEQYF. The CDR3 DNA reads as TGTGCCAGCAGCCCAGGACTAGCGGGAACCTACGAGCAGTACTTC.

This clone was observed at least ten times. The J gene is TRBJ2-7, the V gene TRBV30; D call uncertain. V gave up 2 bases and J gave up 3 bases, with 8 bases separating them. This CDR3 comprises 12 residues. Per the germline V gene, CDR1 is GTSNPN and CDR2 is SVGIG (reference sequence). The CDR3 DNA reads TGTGCCTGGAGTTACCTAGACTACGAGCAGTACTTC. It codes for CAWSYLDYEQYF.

This clone was detected many times. This rearrangement joins TRBV19 to TRBJ2-1; TRBD2 matches 7 bases. The CDR3 has 13 residues. Trimming removed 9 bases from V and 3 bases from J; junction bases left unmatched: 5. Germline CDR1 reads LNHDA; CDR2 reads SQIVND (reference sequence). The CDR3 here is CASIQRGYNEQFF. In DNA form, the CDR3 reads TGTGCCAGCATCCAGCGGGGCTACAATGAGCAGTTCTTC.

Ten or more counts support this clone. The V and J genes are TRBV6-4 and TRBJ2-1, with 9 bases lining up with TRBD2. J lost 2 bases, V lost 3 bases, and 8 bases had no gene match. CDR3 length: 17 residues. Germline V lookup: CDR1 MRHNA, CDR2 SNTAGT. The CDR3 coding sequence is TGTGCCAGCAGTGAAGTAGGCGGGAGGGCCACCTACAATGAGCAGTTCTTC. This encodes CASSEVGGRATYNEQFF.

The chain recombines TRBV6-1 with TRBJ1-5, with D maybe TRBD1 (5 bases). The V end lost 5 bases, the J end lost 6 bases, and 14 bases lay between the germline ends. The CDR3 covers 14 residues. CDR1 MNHNS and CDR2 SASEGT come from the germline V gene. In DNA, the CDR3 is TGTGCCAGCAGTTGGACCAAAGGGGCTCAGCCCCAGCATTTT. It yields the protein CASSWTKGAQPQHF.

This clone was found many times. The genes are TRBV2 and TRBJ2-5; D perhaps matches TRBD1 (6 bases). The germline V gene encodes CDR1 SNHLY and CDR2 FYNNEI. Trimming pared 2 bases from V and 3 bases from J, leaving 13 bases between. The CDR3 has 15 residues. CDR3 DNA: TGTGCCAGCAGTGAATTCCTGGACAGTAAAGAGACCCAGTACTTC. Translating gives CASSEFLDSKETQYF.

This clone was found a few times. At one boundary the junction diverges from the germline segment, which might be a read error. The chain uses TRBV5-1 and TRBJ2-1, with a possible D match to TRBD2 (6 bases). From germline, CDR1 is SGHRS and CDR2 YFSETQ. The CDR3 has 14 amino acids. The CDR3 protein is CAGSFNSGYNEQFF. The CDR3 DNA sequence: TGCGCCGGCAGCTTTAATAGCGGCTACAATGAGCAGTTCTTC. Complete variable domain (other parts from reference TRBV5-1 and TRBJ2-1): KAGVTQTPRYLIKTRGQQVTLSCSPISGHRSVSWYQQTPGQGLQFLFEYFSETQRNKGNFPGRFSGRQFSNSRSEMNVSTLELGDSALYLCAGSFNSGYNEQFFGPGTRLTVL.

This clone was counted at least ten times. The V and J genes are TRBV29-1 and TRBJ2-5; 8 nucleotides agree with TRBD2. Looked up from germline, CDR1 is SQVTM and CDR2 is ANQGSEA. Trimming removed 7 bases from V and 5 bases from J; junction bases left unmatched: 9. CDR3 length: 13 amino acids. The CDR3 here is CSGEAGDVETQYF. The CDR3 bases are TGCAGCGGAGAAGCGGGAGATGTCGAGACCCAGTACTTC.

This clone was seen at least ten times. The rearrangement links TRBV30 to TRBJ1-2, with TRBD1 matching over 7 bases. The CDR3 totals 13 residues. The germline V gene has CDR1 GTSNPN and CDR2 SVGIG (reference sequence). The junction had 5 bases not matched to a gene; V was cut back by 3 bases and J by 4 bases. The CDR3 DNA sequence: TGTGCCTGGAGCGCGACAGGGATCTATGGCTACACCTTC. Its translation: CAWSATGIYGYTF.